This TCR beta chain was identified during a study of cytomegalovirus exposure and HLA in healthy donors. Broader study findings: Specificity of a few CMV-associated chains for CMV antigens was verified in vitro. CMV serostatus was the sole immune exposure information available.

Researchers ran the PCR with 60 Vbeta and 13 Jbeta primers. Only in-frame clones appear in the TCRdb table, and some are missing; sequencing was by immunoSEQ multiplex PCR. Of more than 95,000 clones in the sample, around 74% were seen once. In regard to this clone: The antigen is not known.

The germline CDR1 and CDR2 sequences are SGHTA and FQGNSA. After removal of 3 bases from V and 2 bases from J, the junction contained 4 bases not matched to a gene. The CDR3 covers 15 residues. The sequenced sample was PBMCs. The chain recombines TRBV7-2 with TRBJ1-5; 7 bases fit TRBD1. This TCR came from a female donor in good health and CMV-seropositive. The CDR3 DNA reads TGTGCCAGCAGCTTCGGACAGGCAGGCAATCAGCCCCAGCATTTT. Encoded protein: CASSFGQAGNQPQHF.